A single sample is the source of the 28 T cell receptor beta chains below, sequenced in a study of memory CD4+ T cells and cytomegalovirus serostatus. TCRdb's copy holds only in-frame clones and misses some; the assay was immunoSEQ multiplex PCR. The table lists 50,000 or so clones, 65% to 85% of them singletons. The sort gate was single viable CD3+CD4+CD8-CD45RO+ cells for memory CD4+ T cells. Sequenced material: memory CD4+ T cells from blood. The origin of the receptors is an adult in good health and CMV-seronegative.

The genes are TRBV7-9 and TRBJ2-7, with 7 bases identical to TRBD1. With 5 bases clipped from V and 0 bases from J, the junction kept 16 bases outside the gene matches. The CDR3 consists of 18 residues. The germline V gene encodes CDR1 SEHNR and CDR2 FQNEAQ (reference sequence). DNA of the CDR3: TGTGCCAGCAGCCCGAATACCCCGGGACAGTTTAGCTCCTACGAGCAGTACTTC. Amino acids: CASSPNTPGQFSSYEQYF.

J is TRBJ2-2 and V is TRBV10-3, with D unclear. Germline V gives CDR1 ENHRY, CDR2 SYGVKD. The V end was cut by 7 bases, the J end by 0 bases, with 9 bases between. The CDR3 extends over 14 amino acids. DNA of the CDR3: TGTGCCATCAAGGGCGGATCGAACACCGGGGAGCTGTTTTTT. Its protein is CAIKGGSNTGELFF.

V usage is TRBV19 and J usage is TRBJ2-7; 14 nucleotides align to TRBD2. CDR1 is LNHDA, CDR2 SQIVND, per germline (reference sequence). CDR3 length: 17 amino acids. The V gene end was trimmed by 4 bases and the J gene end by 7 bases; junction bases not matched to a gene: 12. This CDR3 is CASSNPGLAGGTGEQYF. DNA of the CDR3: TGTGCCAGTAGTAATCCCGGACTAGCGGGGGGCACGGGAGAGCAGTACTTC.

DNA of the CDR3: TGTGCCAGCAGCTTGGCAGGGGCGATTGGCTACACCTTC. The encoded protein is CASSLAGAIGYTF. This rearrangement joins TRBV7-9 to TRBJ1-2; weak D call: TRBD1 (6 bases). CDR1 SEHNR and CDR2 FQNEAQ come from the germline V gene (reference sequence). The CDR3 covers 13 residues. V lost 3 bases and J lost 7, with 12 bases in between.

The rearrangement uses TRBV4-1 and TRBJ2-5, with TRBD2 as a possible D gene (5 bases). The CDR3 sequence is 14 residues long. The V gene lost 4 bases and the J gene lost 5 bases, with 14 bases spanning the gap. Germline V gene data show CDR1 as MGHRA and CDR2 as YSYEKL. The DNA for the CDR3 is TGCGCCAGCAGCCCAAACCCGGCTAGCGAGACCCAGTACTTC. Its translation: CASSPNPASETQYF.

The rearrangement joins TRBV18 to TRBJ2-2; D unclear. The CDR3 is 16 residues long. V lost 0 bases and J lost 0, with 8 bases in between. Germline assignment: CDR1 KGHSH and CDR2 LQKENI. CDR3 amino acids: CASSPPGISNTGELFF. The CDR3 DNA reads TGTGCCAGCTCACCACCGGGCATCTCGAACACCGGGGAGCTGTTTTTT.

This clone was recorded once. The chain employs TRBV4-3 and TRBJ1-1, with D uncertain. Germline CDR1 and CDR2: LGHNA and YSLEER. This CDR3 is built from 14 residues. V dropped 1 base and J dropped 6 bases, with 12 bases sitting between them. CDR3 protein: CASSQVAESAEAFF. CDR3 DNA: TGCGCCAGCAGCCAAGTAGCGGAAAGCGCTGAAGCTTTCTTT.

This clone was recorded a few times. The CDR3 here is CASSSVPGGGKLFF. The CDR3, as DNA: TGTGCCAGCAGCTCCGTCCCGGGGGGCGGAAAACTGTTTTTT. This chain joins TRBV7-9 and TRBJ1-4, with D maybe TRBD1 (6 bases). This CDR3 contains 14 residues. The V gene's germline CDR1 is SEHNR and CDR2 FQNEAQ (reference sequence). V was cut by 4 bases and J by 10 bases, with 16 bases left in between.

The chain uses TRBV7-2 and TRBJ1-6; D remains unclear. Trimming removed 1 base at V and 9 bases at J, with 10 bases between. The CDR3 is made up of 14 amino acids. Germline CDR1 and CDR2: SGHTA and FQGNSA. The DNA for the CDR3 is TGTGCCAGCAGCTTAGGCAGGTTCGGTTCACCCCTCCACTTT. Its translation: CASSLGRFGSPLHF. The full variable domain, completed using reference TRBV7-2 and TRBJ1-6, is GAGVSQSPSNKVTEKGKDVELRCDPISGHTALYWYRQSLGQGLEFLIYFQGNSAPDKSGLPSDRFSAERTGGSVSTLTIQRTQQEDSAVYLCASSLGRFGSPLHFGNGTRLTVT.

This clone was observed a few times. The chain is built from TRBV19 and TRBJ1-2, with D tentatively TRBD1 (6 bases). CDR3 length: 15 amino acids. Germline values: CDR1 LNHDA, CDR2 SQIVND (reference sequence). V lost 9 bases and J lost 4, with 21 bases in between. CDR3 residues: CASHLRQDTVYGYTF. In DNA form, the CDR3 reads TGTGCCAGCCATCTCCGACAGGATACCGTCTATGGCTACACCTTC.

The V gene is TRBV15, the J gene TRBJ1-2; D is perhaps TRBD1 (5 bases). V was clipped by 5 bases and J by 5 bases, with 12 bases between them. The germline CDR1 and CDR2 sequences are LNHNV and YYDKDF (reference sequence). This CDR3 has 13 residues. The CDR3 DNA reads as TGTGCCACCAGCTTAGGGACCTCTTATGGCTACACCTTC. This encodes CATSLGTSYGYTF.

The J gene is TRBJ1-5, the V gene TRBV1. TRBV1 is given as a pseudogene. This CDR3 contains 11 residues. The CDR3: CTSSQDQPQHF. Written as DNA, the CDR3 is TGCACCAGCAGCCAAGACCAGCCCCAGCATTTT.

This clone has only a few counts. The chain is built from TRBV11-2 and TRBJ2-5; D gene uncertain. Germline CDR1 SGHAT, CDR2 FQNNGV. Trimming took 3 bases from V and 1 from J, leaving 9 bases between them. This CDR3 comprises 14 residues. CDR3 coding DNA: TGTGCCAGCAGCTTTAGGGTGATCCAAGAGACCCAGTACTTC. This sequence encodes CASSFRVIQETQYF.

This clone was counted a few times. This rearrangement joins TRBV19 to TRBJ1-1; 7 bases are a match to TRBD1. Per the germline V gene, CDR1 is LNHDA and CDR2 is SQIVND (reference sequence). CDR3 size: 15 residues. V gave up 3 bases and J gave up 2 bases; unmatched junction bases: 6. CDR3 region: CASSIRGSYNTEAFF. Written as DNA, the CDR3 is TGTGCCAGTAGTATCAGGGGGAGTTACAACACTGAAGCTTTCTTT.

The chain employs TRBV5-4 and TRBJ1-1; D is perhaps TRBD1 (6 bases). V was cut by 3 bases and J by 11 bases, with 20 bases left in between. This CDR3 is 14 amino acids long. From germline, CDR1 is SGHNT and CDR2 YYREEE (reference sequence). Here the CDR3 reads CASSWRTDNNVAFF. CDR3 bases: TGTGCCAGCAGCTGGAGGACAGATAACAATGTGGCTTTCTTT.

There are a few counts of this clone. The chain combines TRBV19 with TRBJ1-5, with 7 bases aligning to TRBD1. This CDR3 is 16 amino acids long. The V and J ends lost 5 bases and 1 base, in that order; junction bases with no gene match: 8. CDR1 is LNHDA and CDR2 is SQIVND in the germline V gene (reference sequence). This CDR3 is CASSLQQGVSNQPQHF. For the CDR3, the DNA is TGTGCCAGTAGTTTACAGCAGGGGGTAAGCAATCAGCCCCAGCATTTT.

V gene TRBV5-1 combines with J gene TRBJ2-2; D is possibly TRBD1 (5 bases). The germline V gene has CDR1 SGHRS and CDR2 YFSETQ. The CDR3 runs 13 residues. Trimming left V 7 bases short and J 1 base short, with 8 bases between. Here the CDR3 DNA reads TGCGCCAGCCTAGACAGGAACACCGGGGAGCTGTTTTTT. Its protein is CASLDRNTGELFF.

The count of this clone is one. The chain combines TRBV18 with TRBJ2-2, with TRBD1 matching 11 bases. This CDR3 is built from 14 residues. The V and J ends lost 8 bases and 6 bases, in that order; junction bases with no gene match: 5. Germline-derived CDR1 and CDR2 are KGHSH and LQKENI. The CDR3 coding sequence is TGTGCCAGCAAAGGACAGGGGGCAGCCGGGGAGCTGTTTTTT. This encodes CASKGQGAAGELFF.

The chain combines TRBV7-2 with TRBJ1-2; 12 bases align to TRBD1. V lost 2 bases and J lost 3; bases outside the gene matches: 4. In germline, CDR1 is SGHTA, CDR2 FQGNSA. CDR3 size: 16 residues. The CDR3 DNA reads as TGTGCCAGCAGCTTATCTGGGACAGGGGGCGACTATGGCTACACCTTC. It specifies CASSLSGTGGDYGYTF.

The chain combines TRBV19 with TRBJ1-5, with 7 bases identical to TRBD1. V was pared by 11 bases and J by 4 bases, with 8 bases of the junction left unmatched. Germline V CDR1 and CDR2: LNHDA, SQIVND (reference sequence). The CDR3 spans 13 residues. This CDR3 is CAASGQSNQPQHF. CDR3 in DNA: TGTGCCGCCTCGGGACAGTCAAATCAGCCCCAGCATTTT.

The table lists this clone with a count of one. The CDR3 spells CASSVEQGYGEQYF. CDR3 DNA sequence: TGTGCCAGCAGCGTAGAACAGGGTTATGGCGAGCAGTACTTC. This chain uses TRBV9 with TRBJ2-7, with D possibly being TRBD1 (6 bases). The CDR3 length is 14 residues. Trimming removed 0 bases from V and 6 bases from J, with 13 bases in between. The germline V gene encodes CDR1 SGDLS and CDR2 YYNGEE. Using reference TRBV9 and TRBJ2-7 for the parts outside the CDR3, the full variable domain is DSGVTQTPKHLITATGQRVTLRCSPRSGDLSVYWYQQSLDQGLQFLIQYYNGEERAKGNILERFSAQQFPDLHSELNLSSLELGDSALYFCASSVEQGYGEQYFGPGTRLTVT.

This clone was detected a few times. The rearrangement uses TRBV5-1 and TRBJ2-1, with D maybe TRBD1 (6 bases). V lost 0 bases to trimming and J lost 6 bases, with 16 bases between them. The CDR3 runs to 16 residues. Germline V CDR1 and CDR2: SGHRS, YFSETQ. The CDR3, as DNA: TGCGCCAGCAGCTTGGCCATTGGTGCAGGGGCCAATGAGCAGTTCTTC. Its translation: CASSLAIGAGANEQFF.

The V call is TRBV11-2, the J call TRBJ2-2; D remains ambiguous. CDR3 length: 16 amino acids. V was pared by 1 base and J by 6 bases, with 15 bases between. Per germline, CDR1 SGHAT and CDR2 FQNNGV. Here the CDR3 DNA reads TGTGCCAGCAGCTTAGCCTACCGGTCAAACGCCGGGGAGCTGTTTTTT. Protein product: CASSLAYRSNAGELFF. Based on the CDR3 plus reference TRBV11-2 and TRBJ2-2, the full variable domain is EAGVAQSPRYKIIEKRQSVAFWCNPISGHATLYWYQQILGQGPKLLIQFQNNGVVDDSQLPKDRFSAERLKGVDSTLKIQPAKLEDSAVYLCASSLAYRSNAGELFFGEGSRLTVL.

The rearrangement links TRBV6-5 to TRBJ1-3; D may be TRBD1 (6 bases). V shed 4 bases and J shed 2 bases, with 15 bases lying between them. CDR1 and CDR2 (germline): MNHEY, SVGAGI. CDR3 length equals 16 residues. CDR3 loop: CASSSTAWTAGNTIYF. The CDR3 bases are TGTGCCAGCAGTTCTACCGCGTGGACAGCTGGAAACACCATATATTTT.

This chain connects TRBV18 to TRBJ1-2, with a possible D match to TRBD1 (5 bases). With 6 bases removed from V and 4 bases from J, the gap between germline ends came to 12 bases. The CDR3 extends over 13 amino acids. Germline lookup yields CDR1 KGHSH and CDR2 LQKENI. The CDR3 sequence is CASSIDGAYGYTF. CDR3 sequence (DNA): TGTGCCAGCTCGATCGACGGGGCCTATGGCTACACCTTC.

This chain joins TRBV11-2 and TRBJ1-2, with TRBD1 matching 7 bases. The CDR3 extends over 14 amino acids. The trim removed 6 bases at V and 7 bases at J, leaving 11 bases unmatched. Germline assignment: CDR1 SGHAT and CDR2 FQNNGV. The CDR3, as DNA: TGTGCCAGCAGTGATTTGAAGGACAGGTTTGGCTACACCTTC. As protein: CASSDLKDRFGYTF.

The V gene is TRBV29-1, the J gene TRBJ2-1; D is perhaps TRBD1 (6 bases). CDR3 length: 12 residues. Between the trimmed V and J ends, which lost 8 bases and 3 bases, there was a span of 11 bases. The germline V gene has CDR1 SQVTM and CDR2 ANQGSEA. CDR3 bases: TGCAGCCACTCGACAGGCTACAATGAGCAGTTCTTC. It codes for CSHSTGYNEQFF.

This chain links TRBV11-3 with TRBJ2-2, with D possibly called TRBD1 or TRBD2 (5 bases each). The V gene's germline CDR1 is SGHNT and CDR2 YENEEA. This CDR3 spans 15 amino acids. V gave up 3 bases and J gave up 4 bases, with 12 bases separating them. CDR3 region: CASSFVGVITGELFF. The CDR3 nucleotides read TGTGCCAGCAGCTTCGTGGGGGTGATCACCGGGGAGCTGTTTTTT. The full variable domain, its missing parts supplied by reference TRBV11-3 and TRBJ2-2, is EAGVVQSPRYKIIEKKQPVAFWCNPISGHNTLYWYLQNLGQGPELLIRYENEEAVDDSQLPKDRFSAERLKGVDSTLKIQPAELGDSAVYLCASSFVGVITGELFFGEGSRLTVL.